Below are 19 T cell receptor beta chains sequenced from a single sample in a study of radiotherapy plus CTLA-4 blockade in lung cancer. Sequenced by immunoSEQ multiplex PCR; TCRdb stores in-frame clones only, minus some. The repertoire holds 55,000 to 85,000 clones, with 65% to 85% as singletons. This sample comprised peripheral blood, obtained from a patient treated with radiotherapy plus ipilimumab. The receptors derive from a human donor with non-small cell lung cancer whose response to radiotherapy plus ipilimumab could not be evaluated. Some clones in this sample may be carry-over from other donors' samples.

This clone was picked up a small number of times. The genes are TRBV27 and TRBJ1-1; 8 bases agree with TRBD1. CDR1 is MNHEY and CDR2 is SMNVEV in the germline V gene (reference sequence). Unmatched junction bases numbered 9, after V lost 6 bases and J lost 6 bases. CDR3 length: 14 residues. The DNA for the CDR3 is TGTGCCAGCAGAGATTCGACAGGGGTGTCTGAAGCTTTCTTT. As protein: CASRDSTGVSEAFF.

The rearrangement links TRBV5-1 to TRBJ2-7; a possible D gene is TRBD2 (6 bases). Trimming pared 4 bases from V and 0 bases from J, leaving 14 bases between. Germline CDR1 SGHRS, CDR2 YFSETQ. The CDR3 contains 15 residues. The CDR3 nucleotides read TGCGCCAGCAGCGCCCGGGACTTCCCCTCCTACGAGCAGTACTTC. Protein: CASSARDFPSYEQYF. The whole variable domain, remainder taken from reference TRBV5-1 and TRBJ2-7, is KAGVTQTPRYLIKTRGQQVTLSCSPISGHRSVSWYQQTPGQGLQFLFEYFSETQRNKGNFPGRFSGRQFSNSRSEMNVSTLELGDSALYLCASSARDFPSYEQYFGPGTRLTVT.

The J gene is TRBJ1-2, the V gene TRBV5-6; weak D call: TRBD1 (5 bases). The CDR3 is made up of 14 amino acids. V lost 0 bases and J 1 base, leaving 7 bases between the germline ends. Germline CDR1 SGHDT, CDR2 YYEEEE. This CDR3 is CASSLGGDNYGYTF. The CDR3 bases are TGTGCCAGCAGCTTGGGGGGGGATAACTATGGCTACACCTTC.

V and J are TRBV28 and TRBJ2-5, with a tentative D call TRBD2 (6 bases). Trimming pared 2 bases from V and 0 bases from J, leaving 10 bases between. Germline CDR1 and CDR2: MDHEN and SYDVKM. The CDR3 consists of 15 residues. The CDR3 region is CASSLRDLYQETQYF. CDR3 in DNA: TGTGCCAGCAGTTTACGGGACTTGTACCAAGAGACCCAGTACTTC.

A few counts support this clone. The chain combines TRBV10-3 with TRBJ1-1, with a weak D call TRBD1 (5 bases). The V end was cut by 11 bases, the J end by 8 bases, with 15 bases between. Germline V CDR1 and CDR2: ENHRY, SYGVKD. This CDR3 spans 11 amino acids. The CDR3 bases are TGTGCCTCCACCGGAGGGGTCGAAGCTTTCTTT. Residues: CASTGGVEAFF.

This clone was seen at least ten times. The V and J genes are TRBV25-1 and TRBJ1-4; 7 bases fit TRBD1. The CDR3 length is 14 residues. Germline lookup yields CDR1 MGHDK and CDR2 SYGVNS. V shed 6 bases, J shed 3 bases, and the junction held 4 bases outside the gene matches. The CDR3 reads CASRPQGPNEKLFF. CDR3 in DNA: TGTGCCAGCAGGCCACAGGGGCCTAATGAAAAACTGTTTTTT.

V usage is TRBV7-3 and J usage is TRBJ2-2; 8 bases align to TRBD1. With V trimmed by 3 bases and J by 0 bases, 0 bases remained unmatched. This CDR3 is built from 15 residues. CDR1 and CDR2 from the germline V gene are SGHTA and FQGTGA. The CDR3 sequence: CASSLTGANTGELFF. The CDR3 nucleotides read TGTGCCAGCAGCTTGACAGGGGCGAACACCGGGGAGCTGTTTTTT.

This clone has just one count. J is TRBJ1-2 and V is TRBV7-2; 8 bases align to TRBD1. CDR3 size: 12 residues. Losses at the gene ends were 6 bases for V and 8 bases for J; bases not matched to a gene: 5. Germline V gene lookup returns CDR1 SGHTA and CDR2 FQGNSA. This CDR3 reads CASSLDRGGYTF. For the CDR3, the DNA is TGTGCCAGCAGTCTCGACAGGGGCGGCTACACCTTC.

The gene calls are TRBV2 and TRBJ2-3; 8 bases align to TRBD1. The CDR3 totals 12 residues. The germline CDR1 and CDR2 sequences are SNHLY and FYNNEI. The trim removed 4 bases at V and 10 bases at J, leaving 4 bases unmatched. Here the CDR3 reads CASSADRGPQYF. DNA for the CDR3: TGTGCCAGCAGTGCCGACAGGGGCCCGCAGTATTTT. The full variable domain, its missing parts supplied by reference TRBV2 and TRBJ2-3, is EPEVTQTPSHQVTQMGQEVILRCVPISNHLYFYWYRQILGQKVEFLVSFYNNEISEKSEIFDDQFSVERPDGSNFTLKIRSTKLEDSAMYFCASSADRGPQYFGPGTRLTVL.

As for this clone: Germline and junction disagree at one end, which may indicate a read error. The CDR3 protein is CANSEDTTYEQYF. CDR3 bases: TGTGCCAACAGTGAGGACACCACCTACGAGCAGTACTTC. The V and J genes are TRBV6-8 and TRBJ2-7; a possible D gene is TRBD1 (5 bases). The germline V gene has CDR1 MNHGY and CDR2 SAAAGT. The CDR3 has 13 residues.

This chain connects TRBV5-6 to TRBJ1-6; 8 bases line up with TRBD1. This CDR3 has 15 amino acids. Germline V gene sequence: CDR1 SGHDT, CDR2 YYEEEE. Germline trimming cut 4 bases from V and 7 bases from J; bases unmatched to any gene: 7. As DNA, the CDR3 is TGTGCCAGCAGCAGGACAGGGACGGAAAATTCACCCCTCCACTTT. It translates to CASSRTGTENSPLHF.

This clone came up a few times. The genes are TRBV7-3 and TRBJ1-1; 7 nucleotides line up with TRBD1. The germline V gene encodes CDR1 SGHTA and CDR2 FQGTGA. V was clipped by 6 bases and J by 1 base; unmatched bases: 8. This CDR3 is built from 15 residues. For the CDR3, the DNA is TGTGCCAGCAGTAGTTTAGACAGGGCGAACACTGAAGCTTTCTTT. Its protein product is CASSSLDRANTEAFF.

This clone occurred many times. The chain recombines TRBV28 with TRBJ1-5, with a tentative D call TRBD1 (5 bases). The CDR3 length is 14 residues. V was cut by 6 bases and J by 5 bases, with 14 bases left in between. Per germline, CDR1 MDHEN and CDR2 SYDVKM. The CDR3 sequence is CASSSGLPDQPQHF. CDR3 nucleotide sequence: TGTGCCAGCAGCTCGGGACTCCCAGATCAGCCCCAGCATTTT.

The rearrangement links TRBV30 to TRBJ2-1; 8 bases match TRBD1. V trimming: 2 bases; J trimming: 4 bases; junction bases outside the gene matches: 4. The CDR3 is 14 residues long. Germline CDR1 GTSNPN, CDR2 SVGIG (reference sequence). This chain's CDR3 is CAWSPRTGYNEQFF. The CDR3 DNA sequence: TGTGCCTGGAGTCCCAGGACAGGGTACAATGAGCAGTTCTTC.

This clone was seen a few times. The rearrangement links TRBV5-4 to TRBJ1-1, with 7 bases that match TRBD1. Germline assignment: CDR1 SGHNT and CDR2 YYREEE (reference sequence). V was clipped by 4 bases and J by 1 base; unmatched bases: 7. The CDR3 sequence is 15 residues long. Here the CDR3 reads CASSPTTGANTEAFF. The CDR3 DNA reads TGTGCCAGCAGCCCGACCACAGGGGCGAACACTGAAGCTTTCTTT.

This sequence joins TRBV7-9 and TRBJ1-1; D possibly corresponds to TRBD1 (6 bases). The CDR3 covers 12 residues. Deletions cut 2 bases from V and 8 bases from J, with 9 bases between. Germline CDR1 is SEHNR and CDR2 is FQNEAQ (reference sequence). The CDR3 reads CASSLYGTEAFF. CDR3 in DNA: TGTGCCAGCAGCTTATACGGGACAGAAGCTTTCTTT.

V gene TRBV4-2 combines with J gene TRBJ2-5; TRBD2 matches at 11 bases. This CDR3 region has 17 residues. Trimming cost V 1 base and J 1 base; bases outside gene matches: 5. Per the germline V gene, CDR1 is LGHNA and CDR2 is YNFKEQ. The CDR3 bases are TGTGCCAGCAGCCAAGGTGCGACTAGCGGGGCCCAAGAGACCCAGTACTTC. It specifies CASSQGATSGAQETQYF.

The CDR3 DNA is TGCGCCAGCAGCCCCCGAGGCGGGAGCTCCTACGAGCAGTACTTC. Its translation is CASSPRGGSSYEQYF. This rearrangement joins TRBV5-1 to TRBJ2-7; 7 nucleotides match TRBD2. In germline, CDR1 is SGHRS, CDR2 YFSETQ. The J segment lost 0 bases and the V segment lost 4 bases, leaving 7 bases of the junction unmatched. The CDR3 contains 15 residues.

DNA of the CDR3: TGTGCCAGCGGATCGGCAGGTCTATATGGCTACACCTTC. Protein: CASGSAGLYGYTF. This rearrangement joins TRBV28 to TRBJ1-2, with D unclear. Germline CDR1 MDHEN, CDR2 SYDVKM. Trimming stripped 8 bases from V and 5 bases from J, with 15 bases between. This CDR3 has 13 residues.